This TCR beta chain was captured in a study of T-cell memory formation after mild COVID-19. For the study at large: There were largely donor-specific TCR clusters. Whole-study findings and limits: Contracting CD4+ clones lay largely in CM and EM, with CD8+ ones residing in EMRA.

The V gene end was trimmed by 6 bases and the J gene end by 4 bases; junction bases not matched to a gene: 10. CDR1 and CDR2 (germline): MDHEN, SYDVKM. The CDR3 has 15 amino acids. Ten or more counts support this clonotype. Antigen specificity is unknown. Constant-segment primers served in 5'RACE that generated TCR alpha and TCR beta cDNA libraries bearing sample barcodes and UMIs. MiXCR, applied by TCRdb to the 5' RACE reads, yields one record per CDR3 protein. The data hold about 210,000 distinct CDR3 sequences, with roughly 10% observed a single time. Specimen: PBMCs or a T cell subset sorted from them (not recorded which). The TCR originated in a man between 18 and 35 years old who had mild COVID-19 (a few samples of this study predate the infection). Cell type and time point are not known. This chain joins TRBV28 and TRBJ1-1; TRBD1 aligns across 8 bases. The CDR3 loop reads CASRGVRGLGTEAFF. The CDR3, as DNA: TGTGCCAGCAGGGGAGTCAGGGGGCTGGGCACTGAAGCTTTCTTT. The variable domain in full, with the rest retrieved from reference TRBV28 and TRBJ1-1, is DVKVTQSSRYLVKRTGEKVFLECVQDMDHENMFWYRQDPGLGLRLIYFSYDVKMKEKGDIPEGYSVSREKKERFSLILESASTNQTSMYLCASRGVRGLGTEAFFGQGTRLTVV.